The present TCR beta chain was sequenced within a study of blood T cell repertoires in COVID-19. Profiling relied on immunoSEQ multiplex PCR, and the TCRdb table lists in-frame clones only, not all of them. The data hold 110,000 or so clones, with about four fifths observed a single time. CDR3 size: 14 residues. The V end was cut by 4 bases, the J end by 1 base, with 10 bases between. Germline assignment: CDR1 SNHLY and CDR2 FYNNEI. Sequencing input: peripheral blood. The chain links TRBV2 to TRBJ1-1; D remains ambiguous. The clonotype comes from a woman in her seventies with acute or convalescent COVID-19. The CDR3 sequence is CASSVLGRNTEAFF. CDR3 DNA sequence: TGTGCCAGCAGTGTCCTGGGGAGGAACACTGAAGCTTTCTTT. Complete variable domain (other parts from reference TRBV2 and TRBJ1-1): EPEVTQTPSHQVTQMGQEVILRCVPISNHLYFYWYRQILGQKVEFLVSFYNNEISEKSEIFDDQFSVERPDGSNFTLKIRSTKLEDSAMYFCASSVLGRNTEAFFGQGTRLTVV.